Below, 9 T cell receptor beta chains from the same sample are listed, as sequenced in a study of cytomegalovirus exposure and HLA in healthy donors. Vbeta (60) and Jbeta (13) primers were used in the PCR. Sequenced by immunoSEQ multiplex PCR; TCRdb stores in-frame clones only, minus some. Counted here are some 100,000 clones, about 80% occurring once; the ten biggest clones make up around 4.1%. The sample taken for sequencing was PBMCs. The receptors derive from a middle-aged man in good health and CMV-seronegative.

The chain employs TRBV18 and TRBJ2-7; TRBD2 matches at 8 bases. The V segment lost 3 bases and the J segment 1 base; nucleotides outside the gene matches: 5. The germline V gene has CDR1 KGHSH and CDR2 LQKENI. The CDR3 length is 15 residues. This chain's CDR3 is CASSPESGGSYEQYV. The CDR3, as DNA: TGTGCCAGCTCACCTGAGAGCGGGGGTTCCTACGAGCAGTACGTC.

This chain uses TRBV2 with TRBJ1-1; 11 bases are shared with TRBD1. The germline V gene has CDR1 SNHLY and CDR2 FYNNEI. CDR3 length: 16 residues. The junction had 5 bases not matched to a gene; V was cut back by 5 bases and J by 0 bases. The CDR3 bases are TGTGCCAGCAGTTGGACAGGGGGCCTAATGAACACTGAAGCTTTCTTT. Protein product: CASSWTGGLMNTEAFF.

The V call is TRBV29-1, the J call TRBJ2-5; weak D call: TRBD1 (6 bases). This CDR3 contains 11 residues. Trimming took off 5 bases at V and 5 bases at J, with 9 bases between the two ends. Germline-derived CDR1 and CDR2 are SQVTM and ANQGSEA. The CDR3 DNA reads as TGCAGCGTTCGGACAGTGGAGACCCAGTACTTC. This codes for CSVRTVETQYF.

V usage is TRBV30 and J usage is TRBJ1-1; unclear D gene. V shed 1 base and J shed 1 base, with 7 bases lying between them. The CDR3 totals 13 residues. The germline gives CDR1 GTSNPN, CDR2 SVGIG (reference sequence). The CDR3 region has the DNA TGTGCCTGGAGTGCCACAACGAACACTGAAGCTTTCTTT. Amino acid sequence: CAWSATTNTEAFF. The complete variable domain, with remaining parts taken from reference TRBV30 and TRBJ1-1, reads SQTIHQWPATLVQPVGSPLSLECTVEGTSNPNLYWYRQAAGRGLQLLFYSVGIGQISSEVPQNLSASRPQDRQFILSSKKLLLSDSGFYLCAWSATTNTEAFFGQGTRLTVV.

The V gene is TRBV27, the J gene TRBJ1-1; no reliable D call. The V end was cut by 1 base, the J end by 5 bases, with 8 bases between. This CDR3 has 13 amino acids. Germline V gene sequence: CDR1 MNHEY, CDR2 SMNVEV (reference sequence). For the CDR3, the DNA is TGTGCCAGCAGTTTATTTCGCGAGACTGAAGCTTTCTTT. Its protein product is CASSLFRETEAFF.

V is TRBV5-1 and J is TRBJ2-7; tentative D call: TRBD1 (6 bases). The CDR3 is made up of 15 amino acids. With 4 bases removed from V and 6 bases from J, the gap between germline ends came to 20 bases. Germline V gene lookup returns CDR1 SGHRS and CDR2 YFSETQ. Here the CDR3 reads CASSGEDSPPGEQYF. CDR3 bases: TGCGCCAGCAGCGGAGAGGACAGCCCGCCGGGCGAGCAGTACTTC.

V gene TRBV10-2 combines with J gene TRBJ2-4; D may be TRBD1 (5 bases). This CDR3 comprises 19 residues. Between the trimmed V and J ends, which lost 2 bases and 0 bases, there was a span of 20 bases. Germline-derived CDR1 and CDR2 are WSHSY and SAAADI. CDR3 DNA: TGCGCCAGCAGTGAGAAAAGACAGAAGTCTCGCCTAGCCAAAAACATTCAGTACTTC. Translated, it gives CASSEKRQKSRLAKNIQYF.

This chain uses TRBV4-3 with TRBJ1-5; 8 nucleotides align to TRBD1. Germline V CDR1 and CDR2: LGHNA, YSLEER. With 0 bases clipped from V and 7 bases from J, the junction kept 5 bases outside the gene matches. This CDR3 contains 15 residues. CDR3 bases: TGCGCCAGCAGCCAAGACCGCCAGGGGGCCCAGCCCCAGCATTTT. The encoded protein is CASSQDRQGAQPQHF.

J is TRBJ2-2 and V is TRBV2; D ambiguous. V dropped 6 bases and J dropped 2 bases, with 10 bases sitting between them. This CDR3 has 14 residues. Germline CDR1 and CDR2: SNHLY and FYNNEI. CDR3 sequence: CASRRIINTGELFF. The CDR3 DNA reads TGTGCCAGCAGGAGAATCATCAACACCGGGGAGCTGTTTTTT.